This T cell receptor beta chain was observed in a study of T-cell reconstitution after alpha-beta-depleted transplantation in children. This clonotype was counted many times. During its preparation, the TCRbeta library received unique molecular identifiers. TCRdb itself ran the PCR reads through MiXCR, one entry per CDR3 protein. Here the sample spans about half a million distinct CDR3 sequences, around 13% being singletons. Germline CDR1 is MNHEY and CDR2 is SVGEGT. The CDR3 length is 15 residues. The V end was cut by 2 bases, the J end by 3 bases, with 14 bases between. This receptor was identified in a human donor who donated a stem cell graft to a child with combined immunodeficiency. The J gene is TRBJ2-7, the V gene TRBV6-2 or TRBV6-3; tentative D call: TRBD2 (5 bases). The source material was PBMCs from the stem cell graft donor, sampled from the stem cell graft. The CDR3 nucleotides read TGTGCCAGCAGTTACAACTGGGTCGCGGGCTACGAGCAGTACTTC. This sequence encodes CASSYNWVAGYEQYF.